This T cell receptor (beta chain) was identified in a study of human T cells and chemical hapten exposure. Germline assignment: CDR1 LGHDT and CDR2 YNNKEL (reference sequence). Trimming cost V 0 bases and J 4 bases, with 15 bases left between them. The CDR3 is 16 residues long. TCRdb redid the calling of the RACE reads with MiXCR, one entry per CDR3 protein. The sample records around 360,000 distinct CDR3 sequences, over 6% being singletons. Time point defined: patch test 2, 6 weeks after DPC sensitization. Treatment reported: therapeutic diphenylcyclopropenone sensitization with weekly scalp DPC. This clonotype was detected only a few times. Its antigen is as yet unknown. Findings and caveats of the study: Expanded TCRs were compared with controls, and the expanded TCRs formed significantly more large CDR3 similarity clusters.

The chain employs TRBV3-1 and TRBJ1-1; no firm D call. This receptor was obtained from a woman under 30 with alopecia areata. Some clones in this sample may be carry-over from other donors' samples. Sequenced here: whole blood, sampled in connection with sensitization to the hapten diphenylcyclopropenone (DPC). CDR3 nucleotides: TGTGCCAGCAGCCAAGAAGAGGCCTTTTGGACCACTGAAGCTTTCTTT. Protein sequence: CASSQEEAFWTTEAFF.